This TCR beta chain was recorded in a study of T cell repertoires in cytomegalovirus infection. Via MiXCR, TCRdb re-called the reads, giving one row per CDR3 protein. The profile shows 70,000 or so distinct CDR3 sequences, roughly 28% of them singletons. Concerning this clonotype: Its antigen is unknown.

Trimming cost V 0 bases and J 8 bases; bases outside gene matches: 12. Germline V gene data show CDR1 as MGHRA and CDR2 as YSYEKL. The CDR3 spans 17 residues. The chain combines TRBV4-1 with TRBJ2-1, with 8 bases that match TRBD1. The source was CD8+ T cells from cultured PBMCs, collected from culture after CMV antigen stimulation. The source of this sequence is a human donor in good health (CMV status not recorded). Some clones in this sample may be carry-over from other donors' samples. The CDR3 here is CASSQDSSGQVTDEQFF. The CDR3 DNA follows: TGCGCCAGCAGCCAAGATTCATCGGGACAGGTGACCGATGAGCAGTTCTTC.